The rows below give T cell receptor beta chains drawn from one sample of a study of blood T cell repertoires in COVID-19. Profiled with immunoSEQ multiplex PCR; TCRdb holds only in-frame clones, not every one. The sample lists some 190,000 clones, more than 75% occurring once. Input material: peripheral blood. These receptors were collected from a woman in her forties or fifties with active or convalescent COVID-19. The CDR3 runs from the conserved cysteine through the conserved F or W. A D gene is named only where the DNA matches it firmly. Clone size is shown for a subset of rows, as once, few, many or a class of expanded clone.

d_gene	v_gene	abundance	j_gene	CDR3nt	CDR3aa
TRBD1	TRBV18	NA	TRBJ1-3	TGTGCCAGCTCCCAAAGGACAGGTGGGAGCTCTGGAAACACCATATATTTT	CASSQRTGGSSGNTIYF
TRBD2	TRBV7-9	NA	TRBJ2-3	TGTGCCAGCAGCTCCCATCCTCTAGCGGGGGGCACAGATACGCAGTATTTT	CASSSHPLAGGTDTQYF
TRBD1	TRBV28	NA	TRBJ1-4	TGTGCCAGCAGGGGGACAGGACCCCTCTGGGGCCCTTTTGGACTGTTTTTT	CASRGTGPLWGPFGLFF
TRBD1	TRBV10-3	NA	TRBJ1-1	TGTGCCATCAGCGGACAGGGGTTGACGAGGTTCACTGAAGCTTTCTTT	CAISGQGLTRFTEAFF
NA	TRBV7-8	once	TRBJ2-1	TGTGCCAGCAGCTTCGCGTATAGCTCCTACAATGAGCAGTTCTTC	CASSFAYSSYNEQFF
NA	TRBV15	NA	TRBJ1-4	TGTGCCACCAGCAGAGATATCACATCTGGAAAACTGTTTTTT	CATSRDITSGKLFF
TRBD2	TRBV6-6	NA	TRBJ2-3	TGTGCCAGCAGCGGACTAGCGGGGGGCCCAACAGATACGCAGTATTTT	CASSGLAGGPTDTQYF
TRBD1	TRBV27	NA	TRBJ1-2	TGTGCCAGCAAGGGGGCTGACTATGGCTACACCTTC	CASKGADYGYTF
NA	TRBV11-3	NA	TRBJ1-1	TGTGCCAGCAGCTTAGTATTGAACACTGAAGCTTTCTTT	CASSLVLNTEAFF
TRBD1	TRBV18	NA	TRBJ1-2	TGTGCCAGCCGACAGGGGGCGGCTGGACGAGGCTACACCTTC	CASRQGAAGRGYTF
NA	TRBV5-4	few	TRBJ1-2	TGTGCCAGCAGCGTGCTTGAGTATGGCTACACCTTC	CASSVLEYGYTF
NA	TRBV28	NA	TRBJ2-7	TGTGCCAGCAGTTTATTGGGGCCTTGGGAGCAGTACTTC	CASSLLGPWEQYF
TRBD2	TRBV3-1/TRBV3-2	NA	TRBJ2-1	TGTGCCAGCAGCCGCGGGAGAAGGAGCAATGAGCAGTTCTTC	CASSRGRRSNEQFF
TRBD1	TRBV10-3	NA	TRBJ1-5	TGTGCCATCAGTGAGGGTTCGGGGACAGGCACCGATCAGCCCCAGCATTTT	CAISEGSGTGTDQPQHF
TRBD1	TRBV6-5	NA	TRBJ1-2	TGTGCCAGCAGTTCCGCAGGGGGAAATGGCTACACCTTC	CASSSAGGNGYTF
TRBD2	TRBV27	NA	TRBJ2-7	TGTGCCAGCAGGCTAGCGGGAGGAACAGGAGGCGAGCAGTACTTC	CASRLAGGTGGEQYF
TRBD1	TRBV28	NA	TRBJ2-7	TGTGCCAGCAGTCCCAACAGGGGGTGGGAGCAGTACTTC	CASSPNRGWEQYF
NA	TRBV4-3	NA	TRBJ2-6	TGCGCCAGCAGCCAAGTGGGAGGACGGCGCCCCGGGGCCAACGTCCTGACTTTC	CASSQVGGRRPGANVLTF
TRBD1	TRBV10-3	NA	TRBJ2-1	TGTGCCATCAGTGAGTCGGACAGGGGGGGGACCAATGAGCAGTTCTTC	CAISESDRGGTNEQFF
NA	TRBV6-5	NA	TRBJ1-3	TGTGCCAGCAGAAGGTCGAGTAGCCCCGGAAACACCATATATTTT	CASRRSSSPGNTIYF
NA	TRBV18	NA	TRBJ2-7	TGTGCCAGCTCACCACCACTAGGCACCTACGAGCAGTACTTC	CASSPPLGTYEQYF
NA	TRBV7-3	NA	TRBJ2-7	TGTGCCAGCAGCTTCGGAGAGGGAGGCGAGCAGTACTTC	CASSFGEGGEQYF
NA	TRBV7-3	NA	TRBJ1-1	TGTGCCAGCAGCTTATTGAGACAGGAGGTGGGAATGAACACTGAAGCTTTCTTT	CASSLLRQEVGMNTEAFF
TRBD2	TRBV9	few	TRBJ2-2	TGTGCCAGCAGCACTAGCGGGAGGGCCCTCACCGGGGAGCTGTTTTTT	CASSTSGRALTGELFF